The 17 T cell receptor beta chains presented below share a single source sample, sequenced in a study of T cells in Graves' hyperthyroidism and ophthalmopathy (dated by TCRdb to between 2019 and 2020). Library creation used multiplex PCR. Sequencing used an Illumina HiSeq 2000. The TCR beta CDR3 regions were amplified from the RNA transcripts. For the first round of RT-PCR on the TCR CDR3, the HTBI primer set was used together with the Qiagen OneStep RT-PCR kit. The public sequencing data were trimmed at Q25 with fastp and processed into clonotypes with MiXCR by TCRdb, which kept only in-frame beta chains. CDR3 protein duplicates are merged, each entry listing the most common genes and DNA. The sample contains fewer than 400,000 distinct CDR3 sequences, 15% to 19% of them found a single time. The top ten clones comprise about 27% of the sample. Sequencing used blood. The receptors come from a woman between 18 and 29 years old with Graves' hyperthyroidism that later progressed to Graves' ophthalmopathy.

This clonotype was seen more than once but under ten times. The chain uses TRBV14 and TRBJ2-5; D not resolved. V was shortened by 1 base and J by 4 bases, with 13 bases between the two germline ends. Germline CDR1 SGHDN, CDR2 FVKESK. This CDR3 spans 15 amino acids. The CDR3 reads CASSQGEGPRETQYF. CDR3 in DNA: TGTGCCAGCAGCCAAGGGGAAGGTCCGCGAGAGACCCAGTACTTC.

The J gene is TRBJ2-7, the V gene TRBV20-1, with 9 bases identical to TRBD2. The CDR3 extends over 16 amino acids. The V gene's germline CDR1 is DFQATT and CDR2 SNEGSKA (reference sequence). The J segment lost 3 bases and the V segment lost 4 bases, leaving 13 bases of the junction unmatched. CDR3 in amino acids: CSATAPGGTSSYEQYF. CDR3 nucleotides: TGCAGTGCTACCGCCCCCGGGGGGACTAGCAGCTACGAGCAGTACTTC.

The table lists this clonotype with many counts. The gene calls are TRBV7-8 and TRBJ2-1, with D hard to call. Trimming removed 1 base at V and 9 bases at J, with 7 bases between. The CDR3 spans 12 residues. Germline CDR1 SGHVS, CDR2 FQNEAQ. CDR3 nucleotide sequence: TGTGCCAGCAGCTTAGGGAAGGGTGAGCAGTTCTTC. It is translated as CASSLGKGEQFF.

This clonotype was recorded many times. The genes are TRBV28 and TRBJ2-3; TRBD2 agrees at 7 bases. The CDR3 spans 14 residues. Germline CDR1 and CDR2: MDHEN and SYDVKM. Germline trimming cut 7 bases from V and 2 bases from J; bases unmatched to any gene: 6. CDR3 in DNA: TGTGCCAGCACCGCGGGGGACTTCACAGATACGCAGTATTTT. Protein: CASTAGDFTDTQYF.

The V call is TRBV12-5, the J call TRBJ2-1; tentative D call: TRBD2 (7 bases). The CDR3 is made up of 15 amino acids. Per the germline V gene, CDR1 is LGHNT and CDR2 is FRNRAP. Trimming left V 5 bases short and J 7 bases short, with 18 bases between. The CDR3 DNA reads TGTGCTAGTGGTCTGGGGGGGGGCATTAGGAATGAGCAGTTCTTC. Translation: CASGLGGGIRNEQFF.

The table lists this clonotype with many counts. V and J are TRBV11-2 and TRBJ2-7, with a tentative D call TRBD1 (5 bases). Germline V gene data show CDR1 as SGHAT and CDR2 as FQNNGV. The V gene lost 0 bases and the J gene lost 5 bases, with 17 bases spanning the gap. This CDR3 contains 16 residues. CDR3 sequence (DNA): TGTGCCAGCAGCTTAGATCTGGCAGGGTACCGGAACGAGCAGTACTTC. This gives the protein CASSLDLAGYRNEQYF.

This clonotype showed up many times. This CDR3 reads CASSRNGQGVVSPQHF. CDR3 bases: TGTGCCAGTAGCCGGAATGGACAGGGTGTAGTGTCGCCCCAGCATTTT. The chain employs TRBV19 and TRBJ1-5, with TRBD1 identical over 8 bases. Germline V CDR1 and CDR2: LNHDA, SQIVND (reference sequence). The CDR3 is 16 residues long. Trimming removed 6 bases from V and 9 bases from J; junction bases left unmatched: 16.

There are many counts of this clonotype. V gene TRBV20-1 combines with J gene TRBJ2-3, with unresolved D. The germline V and J ends were trimmed by 8 bases and 1 base, with 13 bases remaining between them. The germline V gene encodes CDR1 DFQATT and CDR2 SNEGSKA (reference sequence). The CDR3 is 13 residues long. CDR3 loop: CSPRRTGTDTQYF. The CDR3 nucleotides are TGCAGTCCTCGGCGTACCGGCACAGATACGCAGTATTTT.

This clonotype was seen a few times. The chain is built from TRBV5-6 and TRBJ1-1; D perhaps matches TRBD1 (5 bases). Trimming left V 1 base short and J 6 bases short, with 13 bases between. Germline CDR1 reads SGHDT; CDR2 reads YYEEEE. This CDR3 spans 14 amino acids. CDR3 coding DNA: TGTGCCAGCAGCTTGCAGGGAGGGGAGCCTGAAGCTTTCTTT. As protein: CASSLQGGEPEAFF.

Ten or more counts support this clonotype. The chain uses TRBV6-2 or TRBV6-3 and TRBJ1-1; TRBD1 aligns across 11 bases. CDR3 size: 14 residues. V shed 7 bases and J 5 bases; nucleotides not matched to a gene: 6. CDR1 is MNHEY, CDR2 SVGEGT, per germline. The chain's CDR3 is CASTKDRGQTEAFF. For the CDR3, the DNA is TGTGCCAGCACCAAGGACAGGGGGCAAACTGAAGCTTTCTTT.

The chain links TRBV6-1 to TRBJ1-2; maybe TRBD1 (5 bases). Per the germline V gene, CDR1 is MNHNS and CDR2 is SASEGT. Trimming pared 1 base from V and 8 bases from J, leaving 8 bases between. The CDR3 loop spans 12 amino acids. The CDR3 DNA follows: TGTGCCAGCAGTGAAGGGGGGTGGGGCTACACCTTC. Encoded protein: CASSEGGWGYTF.

In the case of this clonotype: A read error is possible here, since a much larger clone lies one base away. This chain connects TRBV20-1 to TRBJ1-1; 7 bases are shared with TRBD1. Germline V gives CDR1 DFQATT, CDR2 SNEGSKA (reference sequence). This CDR3 is 15 amino acids long. CDR3 bases: TGCAGTGCTAGACCCTCGACCAGGGGGAACCCTGAAGCTTTCTTT. It is translated as CSARPSTRGNPEAFF.

This clonotype appeared many times. The V call is TRBV6-4, the J call TRBJ2-2; 10 nucleotides agree with TRBD1. After removal of 3 bases from V and 3 bases from J, the junction contained 7 bases not matched to a gene. The CDR3 contains 17 residues. CDR1 and CDR2 (germline): MRHNA, SNTAGT. The CDR3 loop is CASSELYGTGDTGELFF. CDR3 DNA sequence: TGTGCCAGCAGTGAATTATACGGGACAGGGGACACCGGGGAGCTGTTTTTT.

The rearrangement links TRBV10-3 to TRBJ2-7; D is uncertain. Germline CDR1 reads ENHRY; CDR2 reads SYGVKD. The length of the CDR3 is 14 residues. Trimming cost V 2 bases and J 4 bases, with 12 bases left between them. CDR3 sequence (DNA): TGTGCCATCAGTGAGACCGGCCTCACGTACGAGCAGTACTTC. Protein product: CAISETGLTYEQYF.

Details on this clonotype: A much larger clone lies one base from this, so it may be a read error. As the CDR3 is not closed by the conserved phenylalanine or tryptophan, this likely results from a read error. The J gene is TRBJ1-1, the V gene TRBV12-3 or TRBV12-4; D not resolved. This CDR3 has 14 residues. V gave up 3 bases and J gave up 3 bases, with 11 bases separating them. CDR3 DNA: TGTGCCAGCAGTTTGTGGGAGAGCGACACTGAAGCTTTCCTT. This encodes CASSLWESDTEAFL.

There are many counts of this clonotype. The chain combines TRBV19 with TRBJ1-5; 9 bases fit TRBD1. The CDR3 consists of 15 residues. J was trimmed by 5 bases and V by 5 bases; bases with no gene match: 7. The germline V gene has CDR1 LNHDA and CDR2 SQIVND (reference sequence). In DNA, the CDR3 is TGTGCCAGTAGTTGGTCAACAGGGGGCCATCAGCCCCAGCATTTT. This translates into CASSWSTGGHQPQHF.

This clonotype was counted ten times or more. The gene calls are TRBV11-1 and TRBJ1-2, with D hard to call. This CDR3 region has 16 residues. The germline gives CDR1 SGHAT, CDR2 FQDESV (reference sequence). V was trimmed by 1 base and J by 1 base, leaving 13 bases between them. CDR3 nucleotides: TGTGCCAGCAGCTTAGTTGAGGCGGAGAATAACTATGGCTACACCTTC. Its translation is CASSLVEAENNYGYTF.